These T cell receptor beta chains were read from a single sample in a study of molecular identifiers for immune sequencing clone quantification. TCRdb redid the calling of the PCR reads with MiXCR, one entry per CDR3 protein. The table includes about 640,000 distinct CDR3 sequences, about 20% detected once. Sequencing used naive CD8+ T cells from blood, with Jurkat cell RNA spiked in. All receptors come from a human donor in good health. Some libraries in this study had Jurkat cell RNA spiked in. The CDR3 runs from the conserved cysteine through the conserved F or W. D genes are given only for firm matches. The size field is filled for only some rows; it gives once, few, many or a size class.

TRBV6-2/TRBV6-3,many,TRBD1,TRBJ2-7,TGTGCCAGCAGTTATTCGACAGGGAACGAGCAGTACTTC,CASSYSTGNEQYF
TRBV7-9,many,TRBD2,TRBJ2-7,TGTGCCAGCAGCTCCCGAGGTCGGGGGGGAGAGGGCGAGCAGTACTTC,CASSSRGRGGEGEQYF
TRBV7-6,NA,NA,TRBJ1-1,TGTGCCAGCAGCCAGGACATGAACACTGAAGCTTCCTTT,CASSQDMNTEASF
TRBV11-2,NA,NA,TRBJ1-2,TGTGCCAGCATTGGGGTTAACGATGGCTACACCTTC,CASIGVNDGYTF
TRBV19,few,TRBD1,TRBJ1-2,TGTGCCAGTAGTATCCATGTCGGGACAGCCAACTATGGCTACACCTTC,CASSIHVGTANYGYTF
TRBV4-3,many,NA,TRBJ2-3,TGCGCCAGCAGCCAACAGGACAACGATCCCACAGATACGCAGTATTTT,CASSQQDNDPTDTQYF
TRBV9,NA,TRBD2,TRBJ2-3,TGTGCCAGCAGCGTTAGCGGGAGGGCTAAAGATACGCAGTATTTT,CASSVSGRAKDTQYF
TRBV2,many,NA,TRBJ2-3,TGTGCCAGCAGTGAAGGGATGAGCACAGATACGCAGTATTTT,CASSEGMSTDTQYF
TRBV2,many,TRBD1,TRBJ2-5,TGTGCCAGCAGTGACTGGGACAGGGGTCTCGAGACCCAGTACTTC,CASSDWDRGLETQYF
TRBV7-3,many,TRBD2,TRBJ2-1,TGTGCCAGCAGCCCATGGACTAGCGGGGGGGTAGATGAGCAGTTCTTC,CASSPWTSGGVDEQFF
TRBV7-2,many,TRBD2,TRBJ2-3,TGTGCCAGCAGCTTATTCCCGGGACTAGCGGGAGGTAAAATTAGCACAGATACGCAGTATTTT,CASSLFPGLAGGKISTDTQYF
TRBV4-1,many,NA,TRBJ1-5,TGCGCCAGCAGCCAAGAGGGACTCAACAATCAGCCCCAGCATTTT,CASSQEGLNNQPQHF
TRBV4-1,NA,NA,TRBJ1-1,TGCGCCAGCAGCCAGCATTACACTGAAGCTTTCTTT,CASSQHYTEAFF
TRBV25-1,many,NA,TRBJ2-7,TGTGCCAGCAGTGAATTGAGGCAGGGGAGCTACGAGCAGTACTTC,CASSELRQGSYEQYF
TRBV2,NA,NA,TRBJ2-7,TGTGCCAGCAGTGAAGAGTTCCCCCCCGGAATCCTTTACGAGCAGTACTTC,CASSEEFPPGILYEQYF
TRBV29-1,NA,TRBD1,TRBJ1-1,TGCAGCGGAGGGGGCTGGGTTATCTCCGCTGAAGCTTTCTTT,CSGGGWVISAEAFF
TRBV28,many,NA,TRBJ2-2,TGTGCCAGCAGCCCGGGACAAGAGACCGGGGAGCTGTTTTTT,CASSPGQETGELFF
TRBV12-3/TRBV12-4,many,NA,TRBJ1-1,TGTGCCAGCAGTTTATCCGGGACTCTGAGCACTGAAGCTTTCTTT,CASSLSGTLSTEAFF
TRBV6-2/TRBV6-3,few,TRBD1,TRBJ2-7,TGTGCCAGCAGTTACTTACGCCCCGGACAGGGGAGCTCCTACGAGCAGTACTTC,CASSYLRPGQGSSYEQYF
TRBV6-5,NA,NA,TRBJ2-5,TGTGCCAGCAGCTTAACGGGGATCGGGGTGGGAGGAGAGACCCAGTACTTC,CASSLTGIGVGGETQYF
TRBV27,NA,TRBD1,TRBJ1-2,TGTGCCAGCAGGCCAGGGGGCCATGGCTACACCTTC,CASRPGGHGYTF
TRBV12-3/TRBV12-4,many,NA,TRBJ2-1,TGTGCCAGCAGCCCGTTTGCCAATGAAGGGCAGTTCTTC,CASSPFANEGQFF
TRBV6-1,many,NA,TRBJ2-3,TGTGCCAGCAGTGAAGTAGGCCCCACGTACACAGATACGCAGTATTTT,CASSEVGPTYTDTQYF
TRBV25-1,few,NA,TRBJ1-3,TGTGCCAGCAGTGATTACACGCAGTCTGGAAACACCATATATTTT,CASSDYTQSGNTIYF
TRBV20-1,few,NA,TRBJ2-1,TGCAGTGCCAATCCAAGGTCGGGGTCTGCCTACAATGAGCAGTTCTTC,CSANPRSGSAYNEQFF
TRBV7-9,NA,NA,TRBJ1-3,TGTGCCAGCAGCTTCCTGACAGGCCGCTCTGGAAACACCATATATTTT,CASSFLTGRSGNTIYF